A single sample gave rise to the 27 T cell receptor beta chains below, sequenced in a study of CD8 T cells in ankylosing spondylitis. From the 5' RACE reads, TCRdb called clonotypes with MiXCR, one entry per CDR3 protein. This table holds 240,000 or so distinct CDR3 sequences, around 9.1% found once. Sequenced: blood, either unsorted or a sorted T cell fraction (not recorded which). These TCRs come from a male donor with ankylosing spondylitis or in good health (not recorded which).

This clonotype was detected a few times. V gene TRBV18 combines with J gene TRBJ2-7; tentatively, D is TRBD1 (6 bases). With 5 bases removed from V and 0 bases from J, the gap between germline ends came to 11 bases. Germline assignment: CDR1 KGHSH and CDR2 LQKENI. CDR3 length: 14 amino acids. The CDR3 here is CASSSDSSSYEQYF. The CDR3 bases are TGTGCCAGCTCATCGGACAGTAGCTCCTACGAGCAGTACTTC.

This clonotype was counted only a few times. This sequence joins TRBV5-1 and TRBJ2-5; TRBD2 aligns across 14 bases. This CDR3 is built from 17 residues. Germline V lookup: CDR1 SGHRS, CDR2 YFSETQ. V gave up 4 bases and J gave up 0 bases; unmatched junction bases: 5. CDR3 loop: CASSAGLAGVYQETQYF. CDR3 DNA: TGCGCCAGCAGCGCGGGACTAGCGGGAGTTTACCAAGAGACCCAGTACTTC.

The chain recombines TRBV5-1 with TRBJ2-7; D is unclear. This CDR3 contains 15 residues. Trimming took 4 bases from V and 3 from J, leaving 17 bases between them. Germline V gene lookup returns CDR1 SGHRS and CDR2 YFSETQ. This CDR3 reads CASSPAQVLGYEQYF. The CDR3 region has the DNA TGCGCCAGCAGCCCAGCCCAGGTCTTGGGCTACGAGCAGTACTTC.

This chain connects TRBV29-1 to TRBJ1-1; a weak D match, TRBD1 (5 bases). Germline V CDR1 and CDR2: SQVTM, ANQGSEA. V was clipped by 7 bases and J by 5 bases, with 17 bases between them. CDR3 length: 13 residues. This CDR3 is CSGRDQGITEAFF. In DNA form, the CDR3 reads TGCAGCGGTAGGGATCAGGGTATAACTGAAGCTTTCTTT.

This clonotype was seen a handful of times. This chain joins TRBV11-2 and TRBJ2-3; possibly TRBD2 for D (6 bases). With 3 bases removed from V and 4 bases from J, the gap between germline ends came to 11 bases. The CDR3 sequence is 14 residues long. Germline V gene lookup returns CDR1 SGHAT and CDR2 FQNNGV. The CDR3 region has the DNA TGTGCCAGCAGCTTCAGGCGGGAATCAGATACGCAGTATTTT. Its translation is CASSFRRESDTQYF.

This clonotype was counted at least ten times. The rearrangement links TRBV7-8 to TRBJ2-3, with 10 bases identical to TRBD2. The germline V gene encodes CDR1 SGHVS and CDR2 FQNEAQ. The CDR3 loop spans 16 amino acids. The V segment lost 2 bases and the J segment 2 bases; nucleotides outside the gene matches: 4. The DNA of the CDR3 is TGTGCCAGCAGCTTACTAGCGGGGGCCTCCACAGATACGCAGTATTTT. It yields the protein CASSLLAGASTDTQYF. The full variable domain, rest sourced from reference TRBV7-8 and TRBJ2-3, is GAGVSQSPRYKVAKRGQDVALRCDPISGHVSLFWYQQALGQGPEFLTYFQNEAQLDKSGLPSDRFFAERPEGSVSTLKIQRTQQEDSAVYLCASSLLAGASTDTQYFGPGTRLTVL.

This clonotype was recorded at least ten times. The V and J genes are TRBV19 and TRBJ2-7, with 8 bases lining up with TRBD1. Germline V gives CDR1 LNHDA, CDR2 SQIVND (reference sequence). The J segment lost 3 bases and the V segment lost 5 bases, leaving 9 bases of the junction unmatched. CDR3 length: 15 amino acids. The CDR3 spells CASSLTGGQVYEQYF. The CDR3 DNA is TGTGCCAGTAGTCTCACAGGGGGTCAGGTCTACGAGCAGTACTTC.

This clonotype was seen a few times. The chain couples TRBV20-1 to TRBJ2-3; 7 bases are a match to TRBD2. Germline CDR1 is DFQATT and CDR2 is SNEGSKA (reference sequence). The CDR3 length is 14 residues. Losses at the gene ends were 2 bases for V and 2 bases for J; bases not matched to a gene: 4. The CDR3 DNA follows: TGCAGTGCTAGACGGGACTACCTCACAGATACGCAGTATTTT. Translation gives CSARRDYLTDTQYF.

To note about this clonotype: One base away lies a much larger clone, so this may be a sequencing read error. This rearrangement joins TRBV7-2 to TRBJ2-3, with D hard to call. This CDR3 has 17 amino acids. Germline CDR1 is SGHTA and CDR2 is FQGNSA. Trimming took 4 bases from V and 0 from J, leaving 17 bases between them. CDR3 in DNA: TGTGCCAGCAGCTCACATAGCAGGACGGAGAGCACAGATACGCAGTATTTT. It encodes CASSSHSRTESTDTQYF.

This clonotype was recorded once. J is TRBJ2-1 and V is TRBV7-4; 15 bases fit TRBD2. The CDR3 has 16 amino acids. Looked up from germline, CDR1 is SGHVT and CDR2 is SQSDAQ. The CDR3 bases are TGTGCTAGCGGACTAGCGGGGGGGCCTTTGTACAATGAGCAGTTCTTC. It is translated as CASGLAGGPLYNEQFF.

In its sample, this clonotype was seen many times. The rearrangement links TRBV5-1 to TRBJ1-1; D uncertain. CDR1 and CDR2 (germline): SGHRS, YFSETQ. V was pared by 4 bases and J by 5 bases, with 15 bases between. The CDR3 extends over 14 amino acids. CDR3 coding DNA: TGCGCCAGCAGCCCCCTCGTTGGAGGAACTGAAGCTTTCTTT. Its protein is CASSPLVGGTEAFF.

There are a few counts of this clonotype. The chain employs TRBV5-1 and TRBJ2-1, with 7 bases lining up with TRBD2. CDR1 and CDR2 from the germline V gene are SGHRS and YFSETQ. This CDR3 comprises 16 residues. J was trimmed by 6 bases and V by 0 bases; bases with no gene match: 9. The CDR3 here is CASSLVLRGWGNEQFF. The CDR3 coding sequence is TGCGCCAGCAGCTTGGTCTTGCGGGGGTGGGGCAATGAGCAGTTCTTC.

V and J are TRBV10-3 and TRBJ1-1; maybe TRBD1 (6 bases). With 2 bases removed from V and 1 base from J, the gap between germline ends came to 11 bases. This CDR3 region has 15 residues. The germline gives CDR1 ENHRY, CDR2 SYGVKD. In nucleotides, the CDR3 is TGTGCCATCAGTGAGGGGGGGCATAGGAACACTGAAGCTTTCTTT. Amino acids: CAISEGGHRNTEAFF.

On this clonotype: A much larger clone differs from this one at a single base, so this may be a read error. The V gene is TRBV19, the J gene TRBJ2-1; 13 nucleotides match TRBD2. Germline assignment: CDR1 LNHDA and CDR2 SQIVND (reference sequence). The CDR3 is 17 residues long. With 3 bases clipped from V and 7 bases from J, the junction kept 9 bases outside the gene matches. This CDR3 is CASSMGGLAGVANEQFF. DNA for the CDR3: TGTGCCAGTAGTATGGGAGGACTAGCGGGAGTCGCTAATGAGCAGTTCTTC.

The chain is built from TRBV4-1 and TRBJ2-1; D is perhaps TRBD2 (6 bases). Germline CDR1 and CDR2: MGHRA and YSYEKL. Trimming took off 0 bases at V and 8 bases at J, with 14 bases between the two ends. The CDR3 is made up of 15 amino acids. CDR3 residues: CASSQDPPPSDEQFF. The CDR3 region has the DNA TGCGCCAGCAGCCAAGATCCTCCCCCTAGCGATGAGCAGTTCTTC.

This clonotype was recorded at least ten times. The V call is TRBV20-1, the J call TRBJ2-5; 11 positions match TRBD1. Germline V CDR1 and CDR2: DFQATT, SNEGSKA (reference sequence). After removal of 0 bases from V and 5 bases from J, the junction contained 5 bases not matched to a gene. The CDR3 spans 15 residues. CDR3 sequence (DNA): TGCAGTGCTAGAGATGGACAGGGGGCAAGGGAGACCCAGTACTTC. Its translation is CSARDGQGARETQYF.

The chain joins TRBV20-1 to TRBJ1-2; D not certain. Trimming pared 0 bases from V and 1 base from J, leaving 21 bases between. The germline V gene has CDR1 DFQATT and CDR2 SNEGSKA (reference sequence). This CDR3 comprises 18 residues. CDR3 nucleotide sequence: TGCAGTGCTAGAGATCCCGTCCGGACCGCGGAAAATAACTATGGCTACACCTTC. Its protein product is CSARDPVRTAENNYGYTF.

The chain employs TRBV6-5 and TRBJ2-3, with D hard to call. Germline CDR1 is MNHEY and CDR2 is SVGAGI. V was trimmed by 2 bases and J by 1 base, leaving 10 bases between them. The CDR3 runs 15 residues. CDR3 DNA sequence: TGTGCCAGCAGTTACGGCAGCCCGGGCACAGATACGCAGTATTTT. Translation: CASSYGSPGTDTQYF.

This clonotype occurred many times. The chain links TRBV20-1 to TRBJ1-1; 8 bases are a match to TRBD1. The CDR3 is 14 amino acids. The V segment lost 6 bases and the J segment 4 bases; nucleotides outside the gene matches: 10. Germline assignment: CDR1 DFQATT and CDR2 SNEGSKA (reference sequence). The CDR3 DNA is TGCAGTGCCAAAAGACAGGGGCCCCTCACTGAAGCTTTCTTT. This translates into CSAKRQGPLTEAFF.

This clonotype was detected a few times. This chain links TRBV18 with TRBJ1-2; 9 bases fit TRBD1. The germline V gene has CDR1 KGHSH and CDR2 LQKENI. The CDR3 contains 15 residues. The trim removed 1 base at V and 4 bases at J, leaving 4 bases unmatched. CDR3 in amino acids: CASSPQTGGIYGYTF. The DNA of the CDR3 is TGTGCCAGCTCACCACAGACAGGGGGGATCTATGGCTACACCTTC.

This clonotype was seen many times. DNA for the CDR3: TGCGCCAGCAGCACCACGGGGGGCACAGATACGCAGTATTTT. It yields the protein CASSTTGGTDTQYF. The chain couples TRBV5-1 to TRBJ2-3, with a possible D match to TRBD2 (6 bases). Germline V gives CDR1 SGHRS, CDR2 YFSETQ. The CDR3 runs to 14 residues. Trimming took off 4 bases at V and 1 base at J, with 10 bases between the two ends. Filled out from reference TRBV5-1 and TRBJ2-3, the complete variable domain reads KAGVTQTPRYLIKTRGQQVTLSCSPISGHRSVSWYQQTPGQGLQFLFEYFSETQRNKGNFPGRFSGRQFSNSRSEMNVSTLELGDSALYLCASSTTGGTDTQYFGPGTRLTVL.

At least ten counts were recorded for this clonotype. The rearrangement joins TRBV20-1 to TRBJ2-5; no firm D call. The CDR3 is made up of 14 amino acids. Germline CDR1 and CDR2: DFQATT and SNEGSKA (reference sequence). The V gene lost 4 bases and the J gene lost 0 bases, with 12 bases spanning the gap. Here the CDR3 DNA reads TGCAGTGCTAATACCATGGAGTACCAAGAGACCCAGTACTTC. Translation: CSANTMEYQETQYF.

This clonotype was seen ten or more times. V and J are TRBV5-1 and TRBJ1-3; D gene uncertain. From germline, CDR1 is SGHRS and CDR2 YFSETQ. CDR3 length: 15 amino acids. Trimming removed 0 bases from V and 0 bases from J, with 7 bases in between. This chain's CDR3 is CASSLGQSSGNTIYF. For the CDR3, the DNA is TGCGCCAGCAGCTTGGGACAATCCTCTGGAAACACCATATATTTT.

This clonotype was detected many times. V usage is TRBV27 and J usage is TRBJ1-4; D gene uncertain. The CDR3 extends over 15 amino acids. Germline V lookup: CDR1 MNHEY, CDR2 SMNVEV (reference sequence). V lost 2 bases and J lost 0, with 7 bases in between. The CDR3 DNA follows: TGTGCCAGCAGTTTACGCGATGCAACTAATGAAAAACTGTTTTTT. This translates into CASSLRDATNEKLFF.

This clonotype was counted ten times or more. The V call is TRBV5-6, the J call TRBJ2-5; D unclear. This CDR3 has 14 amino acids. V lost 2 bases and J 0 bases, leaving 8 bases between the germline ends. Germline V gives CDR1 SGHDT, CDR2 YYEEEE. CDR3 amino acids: CASSFLSYQETQYF. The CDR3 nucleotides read TGTGCCAGCAGCTTTCTCTCGTACCAAGAGACCCAGTACTTC. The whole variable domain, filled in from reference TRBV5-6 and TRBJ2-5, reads DAGVTQSPTHLIKTRGQQVTLRCSPKSGHDTVSWYQQALGQGPQFIFQYYEEEERQRGNFPDRFSGHQFPNYSSELNVNALLLGDSALYLCASSFLSYQETQYFGPGTRLLVL.

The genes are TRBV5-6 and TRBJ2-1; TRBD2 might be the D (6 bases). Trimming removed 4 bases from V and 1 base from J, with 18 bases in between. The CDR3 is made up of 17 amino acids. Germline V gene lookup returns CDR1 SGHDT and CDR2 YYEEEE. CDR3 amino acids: CASSRHEGGTSYNEQFF. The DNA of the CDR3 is TGTGCCAGCAGCCGCCACGAGGGCGGGACGTCCTACAATGAGCAGTTCTTC.

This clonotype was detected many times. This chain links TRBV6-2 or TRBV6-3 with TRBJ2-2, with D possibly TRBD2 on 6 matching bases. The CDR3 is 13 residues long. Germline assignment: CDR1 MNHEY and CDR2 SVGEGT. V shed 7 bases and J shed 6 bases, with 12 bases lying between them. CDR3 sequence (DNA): TGTGCCAGCACCGTAACTAGCCCCGGGGAGCTGTTTTTT. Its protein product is CASTVTSPGELFF.